This section outlines one TCR beta chain sequence together with its context. Its target is not known. These data come from a study of shared clonotypes between healthy human individuals. Findings and limits, study-wide: Inspection by rarefaction showed sorted-subset sequencing to be incomplete despite large depth. In having few donors, the study represented limited genetic and exposure-history diversity.

Subsets obtained from CD4+ cells comprised CD45RA+ naive and CD45RA-negative memory cells. The data were produced by immunoSEQ multiplex PCR, yet TCRdb's version contains in-frame clones alone and is incomplete. The profile shows under 1,100,000 clones, about 80% of them singletons. Germline-derived CDR1 and CDR2 are SGHTA and FQGNSA. Trimming left V 3 bases short and J 5 bases short, with 14 bases between. This CDR3 comprises 14 residues. This receptor was identified in a man between 18 and 29 years old in good health. Some clones in this sample may be carry-over from other donors' samples. The rearrangement joins TRBV7-2 to TRBJ2-7; no reliable D call. The specimen was memory CD4+ T cells from PBMCs. Subset defined: CD45RA-negative fraction. In DNA form, the CDR3 reads TGTGCCAGCAGCTTTGATATAGGCCGGGACGAGCAGTACTTC. This sequence encodes CASSFDIGRDEQYF.